The 28 T cell receptor beta chains given below trace back to one sample, sequenced in a study of T-cell memory formation after mild COVID-19. TCRdb re-derived calls from the 5' RACE reads in MiXCR, one entry per CDR3 protein. The data contain about 600,000 distinct CDR3 sequences, roughly 22% of them seen just once; the ten biggest clones take up around 7.7%. The material sequenced was PBMCs or a T cell subset sorted from them (not recorded which). These receptors were collected from an adult woman who had mild COVID-19 (a few samples of this study predate the infection). Cell type and time point are not known.

The V and J genes are TRBV7-9 and TRBJ1-4; 11 bases are shared with TRBD1. The CDR3 runs to 17 residues. The trim removed 5 bases at V and 4 bases at J, leaving 9 bases unmatched. CDR1 and CDR2 (germline): SEHNR, FQNEAQ (reference sequence). CDR3 sequence (DNA): TGTGCCAGCAGCCCAGGACAGGGGGCGCTTGGTAATGAAAAACTGTTTTTT. Its protein is CASSPGQGALGNEKLFF.

The chain carries TRBV5-1 and TRBJ2-7; 10 bases are shared with TRBD2. The CDR3 contains 15 residues. From germline, CDR1 is SGHRS and CDR2 YFSETQ. Unmatched junction bases numbered 12, after V lost 9 bases and J lost 3 bases. The CDR3, as DNA: TGCGCCAAGGAAAGAGTAGCGGGAGGAGTCTACGAGCAGTACTTC. Translating it yields CAKERVAGGVYEQYF.

This clonotype has at least ten counts. The chain recombines TRBV5-1 with TRBJ1-1; D might be TRBD1 (5 bases). Germline CDR1 is SGHRS and CDR2 is YFSETQ. The CDR3 consists of 15 residues. V was cut by 4 bases and J by 1 base, with 14 bases left in between. DNA for the CDR3: TGCGCCAGCAGCACGCTACCGGGACGGAACACTGAAGCTTTCTTT. This gives the protein CASSTLPGRNTEAFF.

The chain uses TRBV12-3 or TRBV12-4 and TRBJ2-1; perhaps TRBD1 as D (5 bases). V was clipped by 5 bases and J by 9 bases, with 17 bases between them. The CDR3 covers 14 residues. CDR3 residues: CASSPTQAHGEQFF. CDR3 DNA: TGTGCCAGCAGTCCTACACAGGCCCACGGTGAGCAGTTCTTC.

This clonotype came up a few times. The chain joins TRBV10-2 to TRBJ2-5, with D possibly being TRBD2 (6 bases). CDR1 is WSHSY, CDR2 SAAADI, per germline. This CDR3 has 16 amino acids. Trimming removed 1 base at V and 2 bases at J, with 14 bases between. The CDR3 sequence is CASSELEGRTQETQYF. DNA for the CDR3: TGCGCCAGCAGTGAGTTGGAGGGGAGGACACAAGAGACCCAGTACTTC.

The chain has TRBV13 and TRBJ2-7; D remains ambiguous. Trimming removed 5 bases from V and 2 bases from J, with 10 bases in between. The CDR3 runs 13 residues. Germline CDR1 and CDR2: PRHDT and FYEKMQ (reference sequence). This chain's CDR3 is CASSRALAYEQYF. CDR3 bases: TGTGCCAGCAGCAGGGCCCTAGCCTACGAGCAGTACTTC.

This clonotype was observed a handful of times. The genes are TRBV30 and TRBJ2-7, with 13 bases that match TRBD2. J lost 2 bases, V lost 5 bases, and 6 bases had no gene match. The CDR3 runs to 15 residues. From germline, CDR1 is GTSNPN and CDR2 SVGIG (reference sequence). This CDR3 reads CAWAPGTSGAYEQYF. CDR3 DNA sequence: TGTGCCTGGGCACCCGGGACTAGCGGGGCCTACGAGCAGTACTTC.

The chain is built from TRBV5-5 and TRBJ2-2; TRBD2 aligns across 11 bases. The CDR3 runs 17 residues. V dropped 1 base and J dropped 1; count of bases not matched to a gene: 3. Germline V gives CDR1 SGHKS, CDR2 YYEKEE (reference sequence). The CDR3 loop reads CASSLTLAGGNTGELFF. The CDR3 DNA is TGTGCCAGCAGCTTGACTCTAGCGGGGGGGAACACCGGGGAGCTGTTTTTT.

The J gene is TRBJ2-1, the V gene TRBV2; 13 nucleotides line up with TRBD2. The germline V gene encodes CDR1 SNHLY and CDR2 FYNNEI. Losses at the gene ends were 9 bases for V and 4 bases for J; bases not matched to a gene: 6. The CDR3 runs to 15 residues. The CDR3 DNA is TGTGCCAGTACTAGCGGGAGGGCCGGATACAATGAGCAGTTCTTC. It encodes CASTSGRAGYNEQFF.

This clonotype was detected a few times. V is TRBV4-1 and J is TRBJ2-1; D not resolved. V was trimmed by 1 base and J by 4 bases, leaving 11 bases between them. The CDR3 extends over 15 amino acids. Germline loops: CDR1 MGHRA, CDR2 YSYEKL. The CDR3, as DNA: TGCGCCAGCAGCCAAGGGACCGCTCTGTACAATGAGCAGTTCTTC. It is translated as CASSQGTALYNEQFF.

This clonotype was found a few times. The chain employs TRBV20-1 and TRBJ2-7; D is undetermined. CDR1 and CDR2 (germline): DFQATT, SNEGSKA (reference sequence). This CDR3 has 12 residues. The ends were cut back, 2 bases at V and 5 bases at J, with 10 bases in the middle. CDR3 nucleotides: TGCAGTGCTAGATTGGGCTGGAACGAGCAGTACTTC. It is translated as CSARLGWNEQYF.

The V and J genes are TRBV12-3 or TRBV12-4 and TRBJ1-2; 7 bases fit TRBD1. This CDR3 is 11 amino acids long. V lost 6 bases, J lost 7 bases, and 2 bases stayed unmatched. The CDR3 nucleotides read TGTGCCAGCAGAGGGGGCGGTGGCTACACCTTC. As protein: CASRGGGGYTF.

A few counts support this clonotype. DNA for the CDR3: TGTGCCAGCCACAAAGGACAGCGTAGCACAGATACGCAGTATTTT. Its translation: CASHKGQRSTDTQYF. The chain recombines TRBV2 with TRBJ2-3; possible D gene TRBD1, 6 bases. Per the germline V gene, CDR1 is SNHLY and CDR2 is FYNNEI. The CDR3 is 15 amino acids. V lost 8 bases to trimming and J lost 0 bases, with 15 bases between them.

This clonotype showed up just a few times. This sequence joins TRBV15 and TRBJ2-5; 8 nucleotides agree with TRBD1. Germline V CDR1 and CDR2: LNHNV, YYDKDF (reference sequence). The V and J ends lost 3 bases and 2 bases, in that order; junction bases with no gene match: 5. The CDR3 sequence is 15 residues long. The CDR3 DNA reads TGTGCCACCAGCAGCCGACAGGGGAGGCAAGAGACCCAGTACTTC. Translating gives CATSSRQGRQETQYF.

V gene TRBV19 combines with J gene TRBJ2-1, with 9 bases matching TRBD1. There are 16 residues in the CDR3. V trimming: 8 bases; J trimming: 9 bases; junction bases outside the gene matches: 17. From germline, CDR1 is LNHDA and CDR2 SQIVND (reference sequence). CDR3 DNA: TGTGCCAGTCGACCCTTCCTAACAGGGGGCTTTACTGAGCAGTTCTTC. Its protein is CASRPFLTGGFTEQFF.

V gene TRBV12-3 or TRBV12-4 combines with J gene TRBJ1-1; a weak D match, TRBD1 (5 bases). The CDR3 has 13 residues. With 1 base removed from V and 9 bases from J, the gap between germline ends came to 12 bases. The CDR3: CASSLGRQTQAFF. CDR3 nucleotide sequence: TGTGCCAGCAGTTTAGGGCGACAGACACAAGCTTTCTTT.

V usage is TRBV20-1 and J usage is TRBJ2-7; D is uncertain. There are 10 residues in the CDR3. The germline V and J ends were trimmed by 3 bases and 5 bases, with 5 bases remaining between them. Germline lookup yields CDR1 DFQATT and CDR2 SNEGSKA (reference sequence). CDR3 region: CSASQDEQYF. Here the CDR3 DNA reads TGCAGTGCTAGCCAGGACGAGCAGTACTTC.

This clonotype was picked up many times. The chain carries TRBV24-1 and TRBJ2-3, with 7 nucleotides matching TRBD2. CDR1 is KGHDR, CDR2 SFDVKD, per germline. V was pared by 4 bases and J by 2 bases, with 5 bases of the junction left unmatched. The CDR3 covers 15 residues. The chain's CDR3 is CATSDTRDYTDTQYF. Written as DNA, the CDR3 is TGTGCCACCAGTGACACACGGGACTACACAGATACGCAGTATTTT.

The chain has TRBV20-1 and TRBJ2-1, with TRBD2 matching over 9 bases. The germline V gene encodes CDR1 DFQATT and CDR2 SNEGSKA (reference sequence). The CDR3 has 16 amino acids. Trimming took 4 bases from V and 9 from J; bases not matched to a gene: 16. In DNA, the CDR3 is TGCAGTGCTACAATGGAAGCGGGAGGCTGGATCGGTGAGCAGTTCTTC. Translation: CSATMEAGGWIGEQFF.

The rearrangement uses TRBV4-3 and TRBJ2-5, with D possibly being TRBD2 (6 bases). V lost 1 base and J 5 bases, leaving 14 bases between the germline ends. CDR3 length equals 15 residues. The V gene's germline CDR1 is LGHNA and CDR2 YSLEER. Here the CDR3 DNA reads TGCGCCAGCAGCCAAGTAGAGACTAGAGTTGAGACCCAGTACTTC. It is translated as CASSQVETRVETQYF.

The chain employs TRBV25-1 and TRBJ2-3; 9 bases agree with TRBD2. The germline V gene encodes CDR1 MGHDK and CDR2 SYGVNS. Trimming cost V 4 bases and J 4 bases; bases outside gene matches: 9. This CDR3 is built from 16 residues. This CDR3 is CASSGILAGEADTQYF. CDR3 in DNA: TGTGCCAGCAGTGGAATTTTAGCGGGAGAAGCAGATACGCAGTATTTT.

This clonotype was recorded a few times. The chain links TRBV7-9 to TRBJ2-3; TRBD2 agrees at 9 bases. This CDR3 has 17 amino acids. CDR1 is SEHNR and CDR2 is FQNEAQ in the germline V gene (reference sequence). V dropped 2 bases and J dropped 4; count of bases not matched to a gene: 10. CDR3 coding DNA: TGTGCCAGCAGCTTACCCTCCCTAGCGGGGCGCCCAGATACGCAGTATTTT. It specifies CASSLPSLAGRPDTQYF. Full variable domain (missing parts from reference TRBV7-9 and TRBJ2-3): DTGVSQNPRHKITKRGQNVTFRCDPISEHNRLYWYRQTLGQGPEFLTYFQNEAQLEKSRLLSDRFSAERPKGSFSTLEIQRTEQGDSAMYLCASSLPSLAGRPDTQYFGPGTRLTVL.

V and J are TRBV12-3 or TRBV12-4 and TRBJ1-2; TRBD1 matches 9 bases. The ends lost 4 bases at V and 6 bases at J; junction bases unmatched: 3. The CDR3 covers 13 residues. The CDR3: CASSSTGGDGYTF. CDR3 nucleotide sequence: TGTGCCAGCAGTTCTACAGGGGGCGATGGCTACACCTTC.

The chain links TRBV6-6 to TRBJ1-5; D might be TRBD1 (5 bases). The CDR3 has 14 residues. In germline, CDR1 is MNHNY, CDR2 SVGAGI (reference sequence). V gave up 5 bases and J gave up 7 bases, with 15 bases separating them. The CDR3 bases are TGTGCCAGCAGTCCGATGCGGGGGGGGCAGCCCCAGCATTTT. Amino acids: CASSPMRGGQPQHF.

This sequence joins TRBV6-1 and TRBJ2-3; D gene uncertain. The CDR3 extends over 10 amino acids. The V end lost 8 bases, the J end lost 5 bases, and 5 bases lay between the germline ends. The germline gives CDR1 MNHNS, CDR2 SASEGT. The CDR3 reads CASVRDTQYF. The CDR3 region has the DNA TGTGCCAGCGTTAGAGATACGCAGTATTTT.

The chain has TRBV20-1 and TRBJ1-2; no definite D call. V lost 3 bases, J lost 2 bases, and 10 bases lay in between. The germline CDR1 and CDR2 sequences are DFQATT and SNEGSKA (reference sequence). The CDR3 extends over 13 amino acids. CDR3 nucleotides: TGCAGTGCTAGCACCTCCCTAAACTATGGCTACACCTTC. Translating gives CSASTSLNYGYTF.

This clonotype was picked up a small number of times. The chain carries TRBV25-1 and TRBJ2-5; D may be TRBD1 (5 bases). Trimming removed 4 bases at V and 2 bases at J, with 14 bases between. Germline assignment: CDR1 MGHDK and CDR2 SYGVNS. The CDR3 is 15 residues long. CDR3 in amino acids: CASSAPADRQETQYF. CDR3 in DNA: TGTGCCAGCAGTGCCCCCGCCGACAGACAAGAGACCCAGTACTTC.

This clonotype came up a few times. The chain links TRBV2 to TRBJ1-1; 10 bases line up with TRBD1. CDR1 and CDR2 (germline): SNHLY, FYNNEI. The J segment lost 14 bases and the V segment lost 2 bases, leaving 8 bases of the junction unmatched. CDR3 length: 13 residues. Here the CDR3 reads CASSEPPAGQGFF. CDR3 nucleotides: TGTGCCAGCAGTGAACCCCCCGCGGGACAGGGGTTCTTT.